This T cell receptor (beta chain) was sequenced during a study of cytomegalovirus exposure and HLA in healthy donors. Findings and caveats of the study: Cytomegalovirus association was assigned to about 150 TCR beta chains.

60 Vbeta and 13 Jbeta primers were used in PCR. How the authors handled the data: A later analysis counted 65 million to 90 million unique TCR beta chains, some 12 million shared. The method was immunoSEQ multiplex PCR; TCRdb's version includes in-frame clones alone and lacks a portion of them. The D gene and trimming were derived from the DNA, and the V and J assignments and clone size from that table. Here the sample spans 120,000 or so clones, around 84% being singletons. Details on this clone: Its target is unknown.

V lost 5 bases and J lost 7, with 14 bases in between. This CDR3 has 14 amino acids. CDR1 and CDR2 from the germline V gene are MNHEY and SVGAGI. The clonotype comes from a woman aged 40 to 49 in good health and CMV-seronegative. This chain uses TRBV6-5 with TRBJ2-2, with TRBD2 as a possible D gene (6 bases). Sequencing was performed on PBMCs. CDR3 sequence (DNA): TGTGCCAGCAGTCATCGACTAGGCAACGGGGAGCTGTTTTTT. Amino acid sequence: CASSHRLGNGELFF.